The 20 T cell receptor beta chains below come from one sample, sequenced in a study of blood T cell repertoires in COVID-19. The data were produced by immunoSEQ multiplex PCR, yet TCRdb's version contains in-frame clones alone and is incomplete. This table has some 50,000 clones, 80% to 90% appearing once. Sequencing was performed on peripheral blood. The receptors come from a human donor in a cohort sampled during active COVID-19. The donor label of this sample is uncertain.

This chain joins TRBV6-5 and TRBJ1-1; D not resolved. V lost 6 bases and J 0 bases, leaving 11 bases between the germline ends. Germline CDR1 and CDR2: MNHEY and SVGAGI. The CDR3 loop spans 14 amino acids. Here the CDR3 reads CASRAPSMNTEAFF. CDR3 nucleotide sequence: TGTGCCAGCAGGGCCCCCAGTATGAACACTGAAGCTTTCTTT.

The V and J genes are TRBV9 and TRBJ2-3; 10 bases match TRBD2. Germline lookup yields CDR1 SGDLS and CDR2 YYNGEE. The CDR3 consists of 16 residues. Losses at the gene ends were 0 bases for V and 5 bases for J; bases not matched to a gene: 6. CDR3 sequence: CASSVGQRGGQDTQYF. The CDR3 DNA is TGTGCCAGCAGCGTAGGACAGCGGGGGGGCCAAGATACGCAGTATTTT.

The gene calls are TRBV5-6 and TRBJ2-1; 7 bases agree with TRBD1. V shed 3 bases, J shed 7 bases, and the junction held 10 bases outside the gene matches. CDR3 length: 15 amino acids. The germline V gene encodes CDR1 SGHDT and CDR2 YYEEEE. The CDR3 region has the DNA TGTGCCAGCAGCTCAGACAGGGCGGGTATGAATGAGCAGTTCTTC. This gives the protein CASSSDRAGMNEQFF.

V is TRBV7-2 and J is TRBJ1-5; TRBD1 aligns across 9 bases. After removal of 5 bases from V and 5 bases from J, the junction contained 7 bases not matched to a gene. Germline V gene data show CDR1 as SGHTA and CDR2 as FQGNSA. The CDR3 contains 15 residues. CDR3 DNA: TGTGCCAGCAGCCTAGACAGGGGGGACTATCAGCCCCAGCATTTT. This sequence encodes CASSLDRGDYQPQHF.

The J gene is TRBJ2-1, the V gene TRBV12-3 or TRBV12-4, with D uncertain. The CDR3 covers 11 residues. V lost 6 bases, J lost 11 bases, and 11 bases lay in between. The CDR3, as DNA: TGTGCCAGCAGCCCTCAGAAAAAGCAGTTCTTC. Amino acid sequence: CASSPQKKQFF.

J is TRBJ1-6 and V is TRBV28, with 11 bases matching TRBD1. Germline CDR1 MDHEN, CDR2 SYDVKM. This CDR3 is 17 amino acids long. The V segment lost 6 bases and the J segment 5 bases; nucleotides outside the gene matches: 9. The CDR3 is CASSPRGQGVNNSPLHF. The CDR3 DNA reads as TGTGCCAGCAGCCCGAGGGGACAGGGGGTAAATAATTCACCCCTCCACTTT.

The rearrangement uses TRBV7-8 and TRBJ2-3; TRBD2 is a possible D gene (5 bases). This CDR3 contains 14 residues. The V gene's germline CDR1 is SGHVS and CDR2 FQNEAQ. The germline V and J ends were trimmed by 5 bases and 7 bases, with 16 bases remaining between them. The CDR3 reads CASSPQTGRNTQYF. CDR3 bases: TGTGCCAGCAGCCCACAGACGGGGAGAAATACGCAGTATTTT. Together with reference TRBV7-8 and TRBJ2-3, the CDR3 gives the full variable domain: GAGVSQSPRYKVAKRGQDVALRCDPISGHVSLFWYQQALGQGPEFLTYFQNEAQLDKSGLPSDRFFAERPEGSVSTLKIQRTQQEDSAVYLCASSPQTGRNTQYFGPGTRLTVL.

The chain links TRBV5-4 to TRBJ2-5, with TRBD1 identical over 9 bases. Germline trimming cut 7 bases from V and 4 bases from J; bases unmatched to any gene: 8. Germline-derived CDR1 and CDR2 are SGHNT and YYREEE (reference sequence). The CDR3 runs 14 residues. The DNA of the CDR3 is TGTGCCAGCGGGGGACAGGGTTGGGGAGAGACCCAGTACTTC. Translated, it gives CASGGQGWGETQYF.

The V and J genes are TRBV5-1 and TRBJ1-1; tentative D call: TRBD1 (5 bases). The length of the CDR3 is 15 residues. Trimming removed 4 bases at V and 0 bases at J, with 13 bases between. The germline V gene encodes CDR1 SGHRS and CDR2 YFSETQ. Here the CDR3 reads CASSDGGTLNTEAFF. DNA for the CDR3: TGCGCCAGCAGCGATGGAGGGACTCTGAACACTGAAGCTTTCTTT.

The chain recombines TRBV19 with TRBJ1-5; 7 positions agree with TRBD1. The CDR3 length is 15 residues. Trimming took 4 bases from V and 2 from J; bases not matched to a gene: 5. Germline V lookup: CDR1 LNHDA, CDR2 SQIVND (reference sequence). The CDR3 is CASSTRQGGNQPQHF. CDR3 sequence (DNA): TGTGCCAGTAGTACCCGACAGGGAGGCAATCAGCCCCAGCATTTT.

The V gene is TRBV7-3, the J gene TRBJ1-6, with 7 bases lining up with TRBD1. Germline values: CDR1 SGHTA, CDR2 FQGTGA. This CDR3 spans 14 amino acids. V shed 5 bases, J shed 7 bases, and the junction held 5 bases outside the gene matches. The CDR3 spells CASSRQGSNSPLHF. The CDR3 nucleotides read TGTGCCAGCAGCCGACAGGGCTCCAATTCACCCCTCCACTTT. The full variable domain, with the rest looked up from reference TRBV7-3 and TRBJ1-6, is GAGVSQTPSNKVTEKGKYVELRCDPISGHTALYWYRQSLGQGPEFLIYFQGTGAADDSGLPNDRFFAVRPEGSVSTLKIQRTERGDSAVYLCASSRQGSNSPLHFGNGTRLTVT.

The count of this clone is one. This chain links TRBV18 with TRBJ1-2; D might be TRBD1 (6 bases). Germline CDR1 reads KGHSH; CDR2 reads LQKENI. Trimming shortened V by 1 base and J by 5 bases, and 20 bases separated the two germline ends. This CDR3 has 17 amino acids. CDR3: CASSPRTEPPPRYGYTF. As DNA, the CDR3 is TGTGCCAGCTCACCACGGACAGAACCACCACCCAGATATGGCTACACCTTC.

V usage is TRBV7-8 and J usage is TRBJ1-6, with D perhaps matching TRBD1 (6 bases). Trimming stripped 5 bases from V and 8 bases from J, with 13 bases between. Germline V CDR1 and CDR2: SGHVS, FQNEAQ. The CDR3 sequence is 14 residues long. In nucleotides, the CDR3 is TGTGCCAGCAGCCCGGGGACAAGAGATTCACCCCTCCACTTT. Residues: CASSPGTRDSPLHF.

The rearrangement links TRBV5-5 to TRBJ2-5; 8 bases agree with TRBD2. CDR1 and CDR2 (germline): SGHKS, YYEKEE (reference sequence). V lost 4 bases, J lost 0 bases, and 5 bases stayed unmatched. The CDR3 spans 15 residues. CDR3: CASSEAGAYQETQYF. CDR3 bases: TGTGCCAGCAGCGAAGCGGGGGCTTACCAAGAGACCCAGTACTTC.

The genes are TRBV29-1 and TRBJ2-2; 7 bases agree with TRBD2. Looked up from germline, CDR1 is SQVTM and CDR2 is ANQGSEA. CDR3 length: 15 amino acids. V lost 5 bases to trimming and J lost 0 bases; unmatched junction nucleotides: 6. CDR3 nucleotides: TGCAGCGTTCAGGGAGGGCAGTCGAACACCGGGGAGCTGTTTTTT. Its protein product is CSVQGGQSNTGELFF.

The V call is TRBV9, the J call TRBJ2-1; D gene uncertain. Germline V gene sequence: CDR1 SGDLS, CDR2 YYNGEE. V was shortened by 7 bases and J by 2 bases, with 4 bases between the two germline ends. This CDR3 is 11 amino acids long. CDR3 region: CASGPYNEQFF. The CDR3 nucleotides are TGTGCCAGCGGGCCCTACAATGAGCAGTTCTTC.

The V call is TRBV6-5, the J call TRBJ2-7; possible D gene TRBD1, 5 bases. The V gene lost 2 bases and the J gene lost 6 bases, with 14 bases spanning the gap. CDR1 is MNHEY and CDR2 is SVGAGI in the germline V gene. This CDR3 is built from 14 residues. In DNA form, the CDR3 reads TGTGCCAGCAGTTACGATGGGCAGGGCGGCGAGCAGTACTTC. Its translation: CASSYDGQGGEQYF.

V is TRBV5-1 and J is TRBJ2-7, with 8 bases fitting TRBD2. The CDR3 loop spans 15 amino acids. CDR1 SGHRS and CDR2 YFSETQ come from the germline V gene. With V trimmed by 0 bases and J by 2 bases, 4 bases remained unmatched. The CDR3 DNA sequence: TGCGCCAGCAGCTTGGTGGAGACTAGCGCCTACGAGCAGTACTTC. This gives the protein CASSLVETSAYEQYF. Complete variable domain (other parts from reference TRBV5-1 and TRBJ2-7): KAGVTQTPRYLIKTRGQQVTLSCSPISGHRSVSWYQQTPGQGLQFLFEYFSETQRNKGNFPGRFSGRQFSNSRSEMNVSTLELGDSALYLCASSLVETSAYEQYFGPGTRLTVT.

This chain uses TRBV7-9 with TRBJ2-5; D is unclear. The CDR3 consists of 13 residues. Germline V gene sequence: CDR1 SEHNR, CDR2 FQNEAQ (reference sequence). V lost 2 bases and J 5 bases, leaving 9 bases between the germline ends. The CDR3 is CASSLTVSETQYF. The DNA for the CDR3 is TGTGCCAGCAGCTTAACGGTTTCGGAGACCCAGTACTTC.

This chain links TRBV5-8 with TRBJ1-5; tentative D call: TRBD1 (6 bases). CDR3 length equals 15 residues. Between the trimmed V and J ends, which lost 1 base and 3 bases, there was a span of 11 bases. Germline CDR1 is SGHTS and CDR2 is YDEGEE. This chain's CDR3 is CASSLQQGVNQPQHF. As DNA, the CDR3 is TGTGCCAGCAGCTTGCAACAGGGAGTCAATCAGCCCCAGCATTTT.